Sequencing of this T cell receptor (beta chain) was carried out in a study of technical replicates of blood from several donors. TCRdb keeps only in-frame clones here, not all; method: immunoSEQ multiplex PCR. The top ten clones hold about 0.22% of a sample with roughly 90,000 clones, just under 95% of them seen once. Germline CDR1 is SEHNR and CDR2 is FQNEAQ (reference sequence). The CDR3 contains 15 residues. V was shortened by 0 bases and J by 3 bases, with 12 bases between the two germline ends. The sequence came from a human donor in good health. The source material was T cells isolated from PBMCs. The chain carries TRBV7-9 and TRBJ2-7; maybe TRBD1 (6 bases). The CDR3 coding sequence is TGTGCCAGCAGCTTAGCTACAGGGACGGGCTACGAGCAGTACTTC. The encoded protein is CASSLATGTGYEQYF.